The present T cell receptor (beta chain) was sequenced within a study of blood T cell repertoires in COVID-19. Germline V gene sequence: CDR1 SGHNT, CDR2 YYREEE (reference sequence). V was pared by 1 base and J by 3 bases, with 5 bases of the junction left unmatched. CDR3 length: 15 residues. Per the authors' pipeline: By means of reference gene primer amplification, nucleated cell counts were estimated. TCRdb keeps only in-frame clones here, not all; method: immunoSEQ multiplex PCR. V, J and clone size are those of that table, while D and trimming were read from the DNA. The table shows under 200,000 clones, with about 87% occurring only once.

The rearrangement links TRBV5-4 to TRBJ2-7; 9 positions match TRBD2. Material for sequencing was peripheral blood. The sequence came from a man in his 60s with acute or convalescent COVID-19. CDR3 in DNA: TGTGCCAGCAGCTTGAGGGCTAGCGGGAACTACGAGCAGTACTTC. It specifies CASSLRASGNYEQYF.